This is a list of T cell receptor beta chains from one sample in a study of shared clonotypes between healthy human individuals. Libraries were prepared by immunoSEQ multiplex PCR; TCRdb keeps only in-frame clonotypes and omits some of them. Of over a million clones detected, 95% to 99% appear once; the ten largest clones hold roughly 0.45%. Sequenced material: naive CD4+ T cells sorted from blood. These receptors all stem from a man in his thirties or forties in good health. Both conserved end residues are part of each CDR3.

V	J	CDR3
TRBV28	TRBJ1-2	CASIAGQLGAYGYTF
TRBV10-2	TRBJ2-4	CASSDERNIQYF
TRBV18	TRBJ2-1	CASSQQGASYNEQFF
TRBV11-2	TRBJ2-5	CASSLGARGETQYF
TRBV9	TRBJ2-2	CASSVGVTGELFF
TRBV29-1	TRBJ1-1	CSVVRQTRNTEAFF
TRBV25-1	TRBJ2-1	CASSEFLGQNNEQFF
TRBV5-1	TRBJ2-1	CASSLTVTSGHYNEQFF
TRBV4-2	TRBJ1-5	CASSQDSQGGQPQHF
TRBV11-2	TRBJ2-1	CASSLGTSGSHEQFF
TRBV19	TRBJ2-7	CASSSPRTSYEQYF
TRBV9	TRBJ2-2	CASSVGVGRDTGELFF